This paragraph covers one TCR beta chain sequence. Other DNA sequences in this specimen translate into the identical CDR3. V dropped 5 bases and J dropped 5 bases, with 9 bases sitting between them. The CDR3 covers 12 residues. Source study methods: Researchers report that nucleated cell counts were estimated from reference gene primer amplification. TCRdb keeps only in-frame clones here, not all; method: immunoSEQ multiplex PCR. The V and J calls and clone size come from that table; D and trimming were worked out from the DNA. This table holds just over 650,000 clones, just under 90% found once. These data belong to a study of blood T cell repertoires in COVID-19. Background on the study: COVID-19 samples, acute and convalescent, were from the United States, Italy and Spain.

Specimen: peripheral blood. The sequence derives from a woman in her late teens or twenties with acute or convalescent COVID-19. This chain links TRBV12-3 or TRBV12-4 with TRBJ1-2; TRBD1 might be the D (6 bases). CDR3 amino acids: CASSLQGYGYTF. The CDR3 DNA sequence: TGTGCCAGCAGTCTACAGGGATATGGCTACACCTTC.